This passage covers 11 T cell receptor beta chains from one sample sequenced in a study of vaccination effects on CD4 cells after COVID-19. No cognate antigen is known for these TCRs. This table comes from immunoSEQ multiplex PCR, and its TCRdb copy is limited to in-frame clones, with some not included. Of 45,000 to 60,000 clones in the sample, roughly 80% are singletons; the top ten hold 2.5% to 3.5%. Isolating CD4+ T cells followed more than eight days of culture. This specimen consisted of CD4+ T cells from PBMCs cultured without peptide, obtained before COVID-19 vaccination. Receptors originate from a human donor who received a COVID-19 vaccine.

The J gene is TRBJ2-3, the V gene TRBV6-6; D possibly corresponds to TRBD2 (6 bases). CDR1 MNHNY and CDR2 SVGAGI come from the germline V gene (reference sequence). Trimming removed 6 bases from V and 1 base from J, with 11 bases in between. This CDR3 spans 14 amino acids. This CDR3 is CASRVGGGTDTQYF. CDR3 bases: TGTGCCAGCAGGGTCGGAGGGGGCACAGATACGCAGTATTTT.

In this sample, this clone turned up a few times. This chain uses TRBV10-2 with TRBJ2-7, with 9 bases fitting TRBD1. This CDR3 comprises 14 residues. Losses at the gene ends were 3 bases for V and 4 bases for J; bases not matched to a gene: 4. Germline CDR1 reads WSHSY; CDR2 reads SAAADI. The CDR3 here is CASSDLQGAYEQYV. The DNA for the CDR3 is TGCGCCAGCAGTGATCTACAGGGGGCGTACGAGCAGTACGTC.

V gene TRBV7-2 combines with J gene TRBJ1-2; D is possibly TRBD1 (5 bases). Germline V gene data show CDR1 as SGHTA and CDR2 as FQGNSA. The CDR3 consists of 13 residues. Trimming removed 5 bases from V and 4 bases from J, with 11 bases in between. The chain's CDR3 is CASSQDIPYGYTF. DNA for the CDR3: TGTGCCAGCAGCCAGGACATTCCCTATGGCTACACCTTC.

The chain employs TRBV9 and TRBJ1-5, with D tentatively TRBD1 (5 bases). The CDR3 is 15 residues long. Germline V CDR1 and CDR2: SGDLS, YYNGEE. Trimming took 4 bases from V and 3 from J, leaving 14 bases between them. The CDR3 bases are TGTGCCAGCAGCCCCGGGGGGGTATCCAATCAGCCCCAGCATTTT. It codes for CASSPGGVSNQPQHF.

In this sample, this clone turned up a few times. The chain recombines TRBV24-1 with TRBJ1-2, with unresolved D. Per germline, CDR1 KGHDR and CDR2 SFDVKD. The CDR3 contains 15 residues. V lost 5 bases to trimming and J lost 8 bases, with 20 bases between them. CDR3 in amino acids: CATSGTDGAGWGYTF. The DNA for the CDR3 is TGTGCCACCAGTGGTACGGACGGCGCCGGTTGGGGCTACACCTTC.

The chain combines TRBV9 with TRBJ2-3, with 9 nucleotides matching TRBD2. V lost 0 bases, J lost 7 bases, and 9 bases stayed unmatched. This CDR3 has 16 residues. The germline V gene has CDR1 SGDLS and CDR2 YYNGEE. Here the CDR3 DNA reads TGTGCCAGCAGCGTAGGGGATAGCGGGGGCGCCTATACGCAGTATTTT. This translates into CASSVGDSGGAYTQYF.

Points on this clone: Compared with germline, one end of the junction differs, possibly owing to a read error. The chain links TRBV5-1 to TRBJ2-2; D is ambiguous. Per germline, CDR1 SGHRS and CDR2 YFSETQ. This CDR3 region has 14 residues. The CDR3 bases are TGCGCCAGCAGCTCCCACTCTGACACCGGCGAGCTGTTTTTT. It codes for CASSSHSDTGELFF.

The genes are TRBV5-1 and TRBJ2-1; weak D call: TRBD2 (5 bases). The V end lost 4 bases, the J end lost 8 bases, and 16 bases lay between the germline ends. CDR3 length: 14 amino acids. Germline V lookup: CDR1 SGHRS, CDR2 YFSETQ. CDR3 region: CASSELEGSHEQFF. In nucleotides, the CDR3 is TGCGCCAGCAGCGAATTAGAGGGTTCCCATGAGCAGTTCTTC.

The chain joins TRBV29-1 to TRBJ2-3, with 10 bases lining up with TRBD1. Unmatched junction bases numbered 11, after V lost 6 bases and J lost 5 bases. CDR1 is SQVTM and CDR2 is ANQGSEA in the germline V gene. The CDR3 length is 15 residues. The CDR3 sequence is CSVGVTGGVEDTQYF. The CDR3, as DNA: TGCAGCGTGGGAGTGACAGGGGGCGTTGAAGATACGCAGTATTTT.

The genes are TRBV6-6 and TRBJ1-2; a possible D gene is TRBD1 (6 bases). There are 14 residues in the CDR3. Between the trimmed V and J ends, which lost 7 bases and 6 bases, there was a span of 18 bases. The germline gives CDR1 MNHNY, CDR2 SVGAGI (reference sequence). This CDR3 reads CASTIETGGDGYTF. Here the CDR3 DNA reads TGTGCCAGCACTATCGAGACGGGGGGCGATGGCTACACCTTC.

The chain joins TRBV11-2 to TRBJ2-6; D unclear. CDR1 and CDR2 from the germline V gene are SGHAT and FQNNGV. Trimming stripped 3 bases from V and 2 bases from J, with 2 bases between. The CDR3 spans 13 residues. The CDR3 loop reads CASSLTGANVLTF. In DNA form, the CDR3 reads TGTGCCAGCAGCTTGACTGGGGCCAACGTCCTGACTTTC.